The entry below describes one T cell receptor (beta chain). The repertoire was sequenced with immunoSEQ multiplex PCR; TCRdb's copy has only in-frame clones and lacks some. The table records fewer than 30,000 clones, roughly 95% of them present only once. This specimen belongs to a study of T cell clonotyping in hematopoietic cell transplantation. This CDR3 spans 14 amino acids. With 8 bases removed from V and 6 bases from J, the gap between germline ends came to 19 bases. Per germline, CDR1 SNHLY and CDR2 FYNNEI. Sequencing was carried out using peripheral blood mononuclear cells. The receptor was derived from a man between 45 and 60 years old in good health. Some clones in this sample may be carry-over from other donors' samples. V gene TRBV2 combines with J gene TRBJ1-2, with D possibly matching TRBD1 (5 bases). The chain's CDR3 is CASGAARSSHGYTF. CDR3 nucleotide sequence: TGTGCCAGCGGGGCGGCCAGGAGCTCTCATGGCTACACCTTC. Complete variable domain (other parts from reference TRBV2 and TRBJ1-2): EPEVTQTPSHQVTQMGQEVILRCVPISNHLYFYWYRQILGQKVEFLVSFYNNEISEKSEIFDDQFSVERPDGSNFTLKIRSTKLEDSAMYFCASGAARSSHGYTFGSGTRLTVV.